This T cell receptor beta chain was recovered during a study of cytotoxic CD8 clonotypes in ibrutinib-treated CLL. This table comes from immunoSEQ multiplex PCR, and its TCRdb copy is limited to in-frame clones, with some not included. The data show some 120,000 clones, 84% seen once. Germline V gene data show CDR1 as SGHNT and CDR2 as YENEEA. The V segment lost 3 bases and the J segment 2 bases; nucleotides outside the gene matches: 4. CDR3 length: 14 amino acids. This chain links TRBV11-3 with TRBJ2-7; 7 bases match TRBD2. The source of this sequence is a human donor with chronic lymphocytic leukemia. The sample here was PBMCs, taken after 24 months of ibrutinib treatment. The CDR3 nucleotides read TGTGCCAGCAGCTTCCCAGCGGGACCCTACGAGCAGTACTTC. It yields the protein CASSFPAGPYEQYF.